The present T cell receptor beta chain was sequenced within a study of T cells in Graves' hyperthyroidism and ophthalmopathy. CDR1 SGHTA and CDR2 FQGTGA come from the germline V gene. This CDR3 is 14 amino acids long. Trimming took off 1 base at V and 4 bases at J, with 9 bases between the two ends. This clonotype was counted at least ten times. Amplified TCR beta CDR3 regions derived from RNA transcripts. HTBI primers drove first-round RT-PCR of the TCR CDR3. MiXCR, run by TCRdb on the multiplex PCR reads, gives a single entry per CDR3 protein. This table holds about 350,000 distinct CDR3 sequences, approximately 15% found once.

The rearrangement joins TRBV7-3 to TRBJ2-3; no clear D gene. What was sequenced was blood. The sequence derives from a woman in her 30s with Graves' hyperthyroidism. CDR3 nucleotides: TGTGCCAGCAGCTTAATTGGTCGAGCAGATACGCAGTATTTT. It is translated as CASSLIGRADTQYF.